The clone carrying this TCR beta chain was observed many times. The data belong to a study of read filtering for tumor transcriptome and immune sequencing. Across the whole study: Transcriptome libraries were built from DNase-treated RNA.

The library was built from approximately 400 ng RNA with molecular barcoded adaptors for alpha/delta and beta/gamma chains. MiXCR, applied by TCRdb to the reads, yields one record per CDR3 protein. The top ten clones hold around 35% of a sample with 35,000 to 50,000 distinct CDR3 sequences, approximately 12% of them seen once. Looked up from germline, CDR1 is MDHEN and CDR2 is SYDVKM. V gave up 8 bases and J gave up 8 bases, with 15 bases separating them. The CDR3 sequence is 12 residues long. The TCR originated in a donor over 35 with multiple myeloma. The specimen sequenced was a population of CD138-negative cells sorted from bone marrow. The rearrangement uses TRBV28 and TRBJ1-2, with a tentative D call TRBD1 (5 bases). This chain's CDR3 is CASEQGAPGYTF. As DNA, the CDR3 is TGTGCCAGCGAACAAGGGGCCCCAGGCTACACCTTC.